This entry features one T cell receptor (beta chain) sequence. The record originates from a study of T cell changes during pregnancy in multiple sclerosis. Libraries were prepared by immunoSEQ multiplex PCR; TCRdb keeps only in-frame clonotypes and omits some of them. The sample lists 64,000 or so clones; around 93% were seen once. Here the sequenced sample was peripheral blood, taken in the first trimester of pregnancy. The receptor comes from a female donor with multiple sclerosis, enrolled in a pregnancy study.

The CDR3: CSASPRGAQYF. CDR3 bases: TGCAGTGCTAGCCCCCGGGGGGCCCAGTACTTC. The chain joins TRBV20-1 to TRBJ2-5; 7 bases are a match to TRBD2. CDR3 length: 11 residues. Germline V lookup: CDR1 DFQATT, CDR2 SNEGSKA (reference sequence). Trimming took 3 bases from V and 9 from J; bases not matched to a gene: 4.